Listed below are T cell receptor beta chains from one sample, sequenced in a study of blood T cell repertoires in COVID-19. Sequenced by immunoSEQ multiplex PCR; TCRdb stores in-frame clones only, minus some. Among under 300,000 clones listed, around 88% were seen once. Specimen: peripheral blood. Receptor source: a man older than 75 with acute or convalescent COVID-19. CDR3s include the opening cysteine and the closing phenylalanine or tryptophan. The D gene is left open where the match is weak. Expanded clones are given a class, and other clones once, few, many or no size at all.

v_gene	abundance	d_gene	j_gene	CDR3aa	CDR3nt
TRBV28	.	.	TRBJ1-3	CASIPSGFSGNTIYF	TGTGCCAGCATCCCTTCAGGGTTCTCTGGAAACACCATATATTTT
TRBV10-3	.	TRBD1	TRBJ2-1	CAIRPTGAHHNEQFF	TGTGCCATCAGACCGACAGGGGCCCACCACAATGAGCAGTTCTTC
TRBV19	.	.	TRBJ1-1	CASSLRGGNTEAFF	TGTGCCAGTAGCCTCCGCGGGGGTAACACTGAAGCTTTCTTT
TRBV3-1/TRBV3-2	.	.	TRBJ2-7	CASSQGTYEQYF	TGTGCCAGCAGCCAGGGCACCTACGAGCAGTACTTC
TRBV7-2	many	.	TRBJ1-5	CASSTGYGQPQHF	TGTGCCAGCAGCACGGGATATGGGCAGCCCCAGCATTTT
TRBV19	.	TRBD1	TRBJ2-7	CASSTPGTGYEQYF	TGTGCCAGTAGTACCCCAGGGACAGGTTACGAGCAGTACTTC
TRBV27	once	TRBD1	TRBJ2-6	CASTGTGRPRGANVLTF	TGTGCCAGCACCGGGACAGGGAGACCACGGGGGGCCAACGTCCTGACTTTC
TRBV16	.	TRBD1	TRBJ1-5	CASSQSTGGQPQHF	TGTGCCAGCAGCCAATCCACAGGGGGACAGCCCCAGCATTTT
TRBV19	few	TRBD1	TRBJ1-4	CATSGTGISTNEKLFF	TGTGCCACATCCGGGACAGGGATATCAACTAATGAAAAACTGTTTTTT
TRBV6-5	.	.	TRBJ2-7	CATWDNLYEQYF	TGTGCCACCTGGGACAATCTTTACGAGCAGTACTTC
TRBV5-1	.	.	TRBJ1-3	CASSPEGLTGNTIYF	TGCGCCAGCAGCCCGGAGGGACTCACTGGAAACACCATATATTTT
TRBV12-3/TRBV12-4	.	.	TRBJ1-1	CASSYWDNSEAFF	TGTGCCAGCAGTTATTGGGACAACTCTGAAGCTTTCTTT
TRBV5-1	.	TRBD1	TRBJ1-6	CASSPSGDSNNSPLHF	TGCGCCAGCAGCCCCTCCGGGGACAGCAATAATTCACCCCTCCACTTT
TRBV28	.	.	TRBJ1-6	CASSWRQNSPLHF	TGTGCCAGCAGTTGGAGACAGAATTCACCCCTCCACTTT
TRBV9	.	TRBD1	TRBJ1-1	CASSFRGPNTEAFF	TGTGCCAGCAGTTTCAGGGGGCCCAACACTGAAGCTTTCTTT
TRBV9	.	TRBD2	TRBJ2-5	CASSESGGISRETQYF	TGTGCCAGCAGCGAGAGCGGGGGCATATCCAGGGAGACCCAGTACTTC
TRBV7-8	.	TRBD1	TRBJ1-1	CASSFGTGARMNTEAFF	TGTGCCAGCAGCTTCGGGACAGGTGCTCGGATGAACACTGAAGCTTTCTTT
TRBV4-1	.	TRBD2	TRBJ2-1	CASSQGLAGEQFF	TGCGCCAGCAGCCAAGGACTAGCAGGTGAGCAGTTCTTC
TRBV9	.	.	TRBJ2-5	CASSVGPGETQYF	TGTGCCAGCAGCGTAGGCCCGGGGGAGACCCAGTACTTC
TRBV3-1/TRBV3-2	.	.	TRBJ1-1	CASSPLSQGKAFF	TGTGCCAGCAGCCCCCTGTCACAGGGAAAAGCTTTCTTT
TRBV5-8	.	.	TRBJ1-1	CASSLATVSTPEAFF	TGTGCCAGCAGCTTAGCCACAGTATCGACCCCTGAAGCTTTCTTT
TRBV11-2	.	TRBD1	TRBJ2-2	CASSRGTGANTGELFF	TGTGCCAGCAGCAGAGGGACAGGGGCCAACACCGGGGAGCTGTTTTTT
TRBV11-2	.	.	TRBJ1-2	CASSLERGLGYTF	TGTGCCAGCAGCTTAGAGCGGGGTTTAGGGTACACCTTC
TRBV18	.	.	TRBJ1-4	CASSPQVGATNEKLFF	TGTGCCAGCTCACCACAGGTGGGCGCGACTAATGAAAAACTGTTTTTT
TRBV27	.	TRBD1	TRBJ2-7	CASSDRGYEQYF	TGTGCCAGCAGTGACAGGGGCTACGAGCAGTACTTC
TRBV6-6	.	TRBD1	TRBJ1-5	CASSSTGGNQPQHF	TGTGCCAGCAGTTCAACAGGGGGCAATCAGCCCCAGCATTTT
TRBV6-2/TRBV6-3	.	.	TRBJ2-7	CASSNLEEQYF	TGTGCCAGCAGCAACCTAGAGGAGCAGTACTTC
TRBV5-4	.	TRBD1	TRBJ1-4	CASSLPGGGEKLFF	TGTGCCAGCAGCTTGCCAGGGGGAGGTGAAAAACTGTTTTTT
TRBV5-1	.	.	TRBJ1-2	CASGPGGANYGYTF	TGCGCCAGCGGCCCGGGAGGGGCCAACTATGGCTACACCTTC
TRBV7-2	.	TRBD1	TRBJ2-7	CASSSDRGSYEQYF	TGTGCCAGCAGCTCCGACAGGGGCTCCTACGAGCAGTACTTC
TRBV6-5	.	.	TRBJ1-6	CASTPGGIGSPLHF	TGTGCCAGCACGCCCGGGGGAATAGGGTCACCCCTCCACTTT
TRBV2	.	.	TRBJ1-1	CASSEGTWTEAFF	TGTGCCAGCAGTGAAGGGACTTGGACTGAAGCTTTCTTT
TRBV11-3	.	TRBD1	TRBJ2-1	CASSSRTGVGNNEQFF	TGTGCCAGCAGCTCCAGGACAGGGGTGGGGAACAATGAGCAGTTCTTC
TRBV2	.	.	TRBJ2-7	CASSGGLGEQYF	TGTGCCAGCAGTGGGGGACTGGGCGAGCAGTACTTC
TRBV5-1	.	TRBD2	TRBJ2-7	CASSLGTIAGLMEQYF	TGCGCCAGCAGCTTGGGCACTATAGCGGGACTTATGGAGCAGTACTTC
TRBV27	.	TRBD1	TRBJ2-5	CASSPLDRRETQYF	TGTGCCAGCAGTCCCCTGGACAGGAGGGAGACCCAGTACTTC
TRBV20-1	once	TRBD1	TRBJ1-1	CSASYGTGTLNTEAFF	TGCAGTGCTAGTTATGGGACAGGGACCTTGAACACTGAAGCTTTCTTT
TRBV29-1	.	.	TRBJ2-6	CSVDGGTGGSGANVLTF	TGCAGCGTTGACGGAGGTACCGGGGGATCTGGGGCCAACGTCCTGACTTTC
TRBV24-1	.	.	TRBJ1-4	CATSESRTGNEKLFF	TGTGCCACCAGTGAATCTCGGACGGGGAATGAAAAACTGTTTTTT
TRBV5-1	.	.	TRBJ1-3	CASSSGTPGNTIYF	TGCGCCAGCAGCTCGGGGACACCGGGAAACACCATATATTTT